This TCR beta chain was obtained from a study of T cell repertoires in cytomegalovirus infection. Study background: Use of recently identified HLA-C-restricted and well-studied HLA-B-restricted CMV epitopes was part of the study.

TCRdb fed the reads into MiXCR, producing one record per CDR3 protein. The table records 450,000 to 550,000 distinct CDR3 sequences, under 55% of them present only once. CDR3 length: 13 residues. Trimming removed 5 bases from V and 3 bases from J, with 10 bases in between. Regarding this clonotype: Its antigen is undetermined.

The specimen was cultured PBMCs, collected from culture after CMV antigen stimulation. The TCR originated in a human donor in good health (CMV status not recorded). Some clones in this sample may be carry-over from other donors' samples. The V and J genes are TRBV12-3 or TRBV12-4 and TRBJ1-1; the D gene is possibly TRBD1 (6 bases). The CDR3 sequence is CASSAGVHTEAFF. Written as DNA, the CDR3 is TGTGCCAGCAGTGCAGGGGTTCACACTGAAGCTTTCTTT.